A selection of T cell receptor beta chains follows, all from one sample in a study of T cells in Graves' hyperthyroidism and ophthalmopathy. TCRdb ran MiXCR on the multiplex PCR reads and lists one entry per CDR3 protein. Of around 500,000 distinct CDR3 sequences in the sample, more than 15% were seen once. Input material: blood. These receptors all stem from a woman in her 30s with Graves' ophthalmopathy. The CDR3 runs from the conserved cysteine through the conserved F or W. D genes are given only for firm matches. For some rows the clone size is stated as once, few or many, or as a class when expanded; others skip it.

clone_size j_call d_call v_call cdr3_aa cdr3_nt
many TRBJ1-1 - TRBV10-3 CAISANRADTEAFF TGTGCCATCAGTGCCAACAGGGCGGACACTGAAGCTTTCTTT
few TRBJ1-4 - TRBV28 CASTPDEKLFF TGTGCCAGCACCCCGGACGAAAAACTGTTTTTT
many TRBJ2-7 - TRBV27 CASSLGRKNEQYF TGTGCCAGCAGTTTAGGCAGGAAAAACGAGCAGTACTTC
many TRBJ2-3 TRBD1 TRBV29-1 CSVVRQGAIWKVTDTQYF TGCAGCGTTGTGCGACAGGGGGCGATTTGGAAGGTCACAGATACGCAGTATTTT
few TRBJ1-4 - TRBV5-1 CASSLDFATNEKLFF TGCGCCAGCAGCTTAGATTTTGCAACTAATGAAAAACTGTTTTTT
- TRBJ2-2 TRBD2 TRBV29-1 CSVYPVLVAGPLRASNTGELFF TGCAGCGTTTACCCCGTTCTAGTAGCGGGTCCCCTGCGAGCTTCGAACACCGGGGAGCTGTTTTTT
many TRBJ2-7 TRBD2 TRBV12-3/TRBV12-4 CASSLDVLAGEWRVYEQYF TGTGCCAGCAGTTTAGATGTACTAGCGGGAGAGTGGAGGGTCTACGAGCAGTACTTC
few TRBJ2-2 TRBD2 TRBV10-3 CAISGLADSNTGELFF TGTGCCATCAGTGGACTAGCGGATAGCAACACCGGGGAGCTGTTTTTT
- TRBJ2-1 TRBD2 TRBV20-1 CSARASGRGSYNEQFF TGCAGTGCTAGAGCTAGCGGGAGAGGGTCCTACAATGAGCAGTTCTTC
few TRBJ2-7 TRBD2 TRBV9 CASSSVAGAYEQYF TGTGCCAGCAGCTCCGTAGCGGGAGCCTACGAGCAGTACTTC
many TRBJ2-3 TRBD2 TRBV20-1 CIPLRSGSLTDTQYF TGCATCCCCCTAAGGAGCGGGAGCCTCACAGATACGCAGTATTTT
many TRBJ1-1 - TRBV7-8 CASSLSGIAEAFF TGTGCCAGCAGCTTATCCGGGATAGCTGAAGCTTTCTTT
few TRBJ2-1 - TRBV5-1 CASSFPTGNSYNEQFF TGCGCCAGCAGCTTTCCAACGGGAAACTCCTACAATGAGCAGTTCTTC
few TRBJ1-1 - TRBV6-2/TRBV6-3 CASSYGRMNTEAFF TGTGCCAGCAGTTATGGACGGATGAACACTGAAGCTTTCTTT
many TRBJ1-1 - TRBV11-2 CASSSETVWTEAFF TGTGCCAGCAGCTCTGAGACGGTGTGGACTGAAGCTTTCTTT
- TRBJ2-3 - TRBV27 CASRPGLADTQYF TGTGCCAGCAGGCCCGGGTTGGCAGATACGCAGTATTTT
- TRBJ1-6 - TRBV3-1 CASSSGHPRSSYNSPLHF TGTGCCAGCAGCTCCGGACACCCGAGGAGCTCCTATAATTCACCCCTCCACTTT
few TRBJ1-1 - TRBV10-3 CAISERDHMNTEAFF TGTGCCATCAGTGAACGGGACCACATGAACACTGAAGCTTTCTTT
- TRBJ1-5 TRBD1 TRBV6-9 CASSSGRKGGQPQRF TGTGCCAGCAGTTCGGGACGAAAGGGGGGACAGCCCCAGCGTTTT
- TRBJ1-1 TRBD1 TRBV7-8 CASSLGGDRAFF TGTGCCAGCAGCTTAGGAGGGGACAGAGCTTTCTTT
few TRBJ2-1 - TRBV11-2 CASNPLGPHEQFF TGTGCCAGCAACCCCCTAGGTCCCCATGAGCAGTTCTTC
- TRBJ1-6 TRBD1 TRBV28 CASSESRQGYSPLHF TGCGCCAGCAGTGAGTCCCGACAGGGGTATTCACCCCTCCACTTT
many TRBJ1-1 TRBD1 TRBV6-6 CASSYLPGTGENTEAFF TGTGCCAGCAGTTACTTGCCCGGGACAGGGGAAAACACTGAAGCTTTCTTT
many TRBJ2-2 - TRBV12-3/TRBV12-4 CASSWSLGTGELFF TGTGCCAGCAGTTGGTCCCTAGGCACCGGGGAGCTGTTTTTT
- TRBJ2-1 - TRBV9 CASSEESSYNEQFF TGTGCCAGCAGCGAGGAGAGCTCCTACAATGAGCAGTTCTTC
few TRBJ1-5 - TRBV12-3/TRBV12-4 CASSPPPGGFDQPQHF TGTGCCAGCAGTCCACCTCCCGGGGGCTTCGATCAGCCCCAGCATTTT
many TRBJ2-7 - TRBV9 CASSVDPDFEQYF TGTGCCAGCAGCGTAGACCCGGATTTCGAGCAGTACTTC
- TRBJ1-1 - TRBV4-1 CASSKGVRDTEAFF TGCGCCAGCAGCAAAGGGGTAAGGGACACTGAAGCTTTCTTT
- TRBJ1-2 - TRBV11-2 CASSLRGRDTNYGYTF TGTGCCAGCAGCTTAAGGGGAAGGGATACTAACTATGGCTACACCTTC
many TRBJ1-1 - TRBV6-5 CASSYGRRTRYNTEAFF TGTGCCAGCAGTTACGGTCGCCGGACACGCTACAACACTGAAGCTTTCTTT
- TRBJ2-1 TRBD2 TRBV19 CASSMGGTSVNNEQFF TGTGCCAGTAGTATGGGAGGGACTAGCGTTAACAATGAGCAGTTCTTC
many TRBJ1-5 TRBD1 TRBV10-3 CAISESLGQGHQPQHF TGTGCCATCAGTGAGTCGCTGGGACAGGGACATCAGCCCCAGCATTTT
- TRBJ2-7 - TRBV2 CASSDKLSYEQYF TGTGCCAGCAGTGACAAGCTCTCCTACGAGCAGTACTTC